The 27 T cell receptor beta chains below were found in one sample sequenced in a study of cytomegalovirus exposure and HLA in healthy donors. A multiplex PCR was run with 60 Vbeta primers and 13 Jbeta primers. Some clones are missing from TCRdb's copy, which holds only in-frame ones; the method was immunoSEQ multiplex PCR. The ten top clones account for almost 0.75%, within a sample of 200,000 or so clones. The sequenced sample consisted of PBMCs. The receptors were sampled from a boy aged 10-17 years in good health and CMV-seronegative.

The V and J genes are TRBV11-2 and TRBJ1-5; no definite D call. V was cut by 1 base and J by 4 bases, with 8 bases left in between. This CDR3 has 14 residues. Germline V lookup: CDR1 SGHAT, CDR2 FQNNGV. Written as DNA, the CDR3 is TGTGCCAGCAGCTTAGCACAGATAAATCAGCCCCAGCATTTT. Its protein is CASSLAQINQPQHF. Together with reference TRBV11-2 and TRBJ1-5, the CDR3 gives the full variable domain: EAGVAQSPRYKIIEKRQSVAFWCNPISGHATLYWYQQILGQGPKLLIQFQNNGVVDDSQLPKDRFSAERLKGVDSTLKIQPAKLEDSAVYLCASSLAQINQPQHFGDGTRLSIL.

This chain connects TRBV9 to TRBJ1-5; D unclear. The CDR3 spans 14 residues. The germline V and J ends were trimmed by 0 bases and 0 bases, with 4 bases remaining between them. Germline lookup yields CDR1 SGDLS and CDR2 YYNGEE. CDR3 nucleotides: TGTGCCAGCAGCGTAGACAGTAGCAATCAGCCCCAGCATTTT. Translation gives CASSVDSSNQPQHF.

The J gene is TRBJ1-5, the V gene TRBV5-1; 7 bases match TRBD1. This CDR3 spans 15 amino acids. Looked up from germline, CDR1 is SGHRS and CDR2 is YFSETQ. V was pared by 1 base and J by 2 bases, with 3 bases of the junction left unmatched. CDR3 amino acids: CASSLHGQGNQPQHF. CDR3 in DNA: TGCGCCAGCAGCTTGCATGGACAGGGCAATCAGCCCCAGCATTTT.

V gene TRBV30 combines with J gene TRBJ2-5; maybe TRBD2 (6 bases). The CDR3 loop spans 13 amino acids. The ends were cut back, 7 bases at V and 4 bases at J, with 16 bases in the middle. Germline loops: CDR1 GTSNPN, CDR2 SVGIG (reference sequence). CDR3 region: CASRLGGRETQYF. In DNA, the CDR3 is TGTGCCTCCCGACTTGGGGGGAGAGAGACCCAGTACTTC.

The chain uses TRBV2 and TRBJ2-7, with D possibly TRBD2 on 6 matching bases. V was shortened by 6 bases and J by 0 bases, with 9 bases between the two germline ends. Germline loops: CDR1 SNHLY, CDR2 FYNNEI. The CDR3 totals 13 residues. CDR3 sequence (DNA): TGTGCCAGCAGGGCGGGAACCTCCTACGAGCAGTACTTC. Translating it yields CASRAGTSYEQYF. The full variable domain, its missing parts supplied by reference TRBV2 and TRBJ2-7, is EPEVTQTPSHQVTQMGQEVILRCVPISNHLYFYWYRQILGQKVEFLVSFYNNEISEKSEIFDDQFSVERPDGSNFTLKIRSTKLEDSAMYFCASRAGTSYEQYFGPGTRLTVT.

The rearrangement links TRBV5-6 to TRBJ2-2; D perhaps matches TRBD2 (5 bases). CDR3 length: 14 residues. The germline V gene has CDR1 SGHDT and CDR2 YYEEEE. V was clipped by 4 bases and J by 7 bases, with 14 bases between them. The CDR3 sequence is CASSGDRGLGELFF. In nucleotides, the CDR3 is TGTGCCAGCAGCGGTGACCGGGGTCTCGGGGAGCTGTTTTTT.

The chain has TRBV11-3 and TRBJ2-5; the match to TRBD2 covers 9 bases. The junction had 8 bases not matched to a gene; V was cut back by 6 bases and J by 3 bases. The CDR3 has 15 residues. From germline, CDR1 is SGHNT and CDR2 YENEEA. CDR3 nucleotides: TGTGCCAGCAGTTTTAGCGGGGGCAAAGAAGAGACCCAGTACTTC. It yields the protein CASSFSGGKEETQYF.

The chain is built from TRBV4-1 and TRBJ1-2, with a possible D match to TRBD1 (5 bases). The V end lost 5 bases, the J end lost 5 bases, and 21 bases lay between the germline ends. Germline V gene sequence: CDR1 MGHRA, CDR2 YSYEKL. This CDR3 is 16 amino acids long. The CDR3 nucleotides are TGCGCCAGCAGCGATTCCCGTCGGGGGGGATCTTATGGCTACACCTTC. Protein: CASSDSRRGGSYGYTF.

This chain joins TRBV4-3 and TRBJ2-1, with TRBD2 identical over 12 bases. Germline V gene data show CDR1 as LGHNA and CDR2 as YSLEER. This CDR3 region has 16 residues. With 5 bases clipped from V and 5 bases from J, the junction kept 7 bases outside the gene matches. CDR3 coding DNA: TGCGCCAGCAGCGGGGGGAGACTAGCGGGGGACAATGAGCAGTTCTTC. Translation gives CASSGGRLAGDNEQFF.

The rearrangement uses TRBV5-8 and TRBJ2-3, with 12 bases that match TRBD2. This CDR3 has 17 residues. From germline, CDR1 is SGHTS and CDR2 YDEGEE. V shed 0 bases, J shed 2 bases, and the junction held 4 bases outside the gene matches. This CDR3 is CASSLDTSGGNTDTQYF. CDR3 sequence (DNA): TGTGCCAGCAGCTTGGACACTAGCGGGGGGAACACAGATACGCAGTATTTT.

This chain connects TRBV5-1 to TRBJ1-1; D is possibly TRBD1 (6 bases). Between the trimmed V and J ends, which lost 2 bases and 11 bases, there was a span of 13 bases. The CDR3 loop spans 12 amino acids. From germline, CDR1 is SGHRS and CDR2 YFSETQ. CDR3 sequence: CASSFSGDSAFF. The CDR3 DNA is TGCGCCAGCAGCTTCTCAGGGGATTCGGCTTTCTTT.

The rearrangement uses TRBV7-2 and TRBJ2-5; 8 bases match TRBD2. Trimming took 1 base from V and 4 from J; bases not matched to a gene: 5. The germline gives CDR1 SGHTA, CDR2 FQGNSA. This CDR3 comprises 15 residues. CDR3 in DNA: TGTGCCAGCAGCTTAGAGTCGGGGGGGGGAGAGACCCAGTACTTC. Protein: CASSLESGGGETQYF.

V is TRBV10-2 and J is TRBJ2-7; TRBD2 matches 7 bases. CDR1 is WSHSY, CDR2 SAAADI, per germline. The CDR3 totals 16 residues. V was pared by 0 bases and J by 5 bases, with 10 bases of the junction left unmatched. The CDR3 sequence is CASSESGGGAANEQYF. The CDR3 coding sequence is TGCGCCAGCAGTGAGTCGGGGGGGGGTGCGGCAAACGAGCAGTACTTC.

In the case of this clone: Compared with germline, one end of the junction differs, possibly owing to a read error. The chain joins TRBV2 to TRBJ2-1; possible D gene TRBD2, 6 bases. Germline V gene sequence: CDR1 SNHLY, CDR2 FYNNEI. This CDR3 region has 10 residues. CDR3 amino acids: CASKEGGQFF. CDR3 nucleotides: TGTGCAAGCAAAGAGGGAGGGCAGTTCTTC.

V usage is TRBV6-1 and J usage is TRBJ2-5; TRBD2 might be the D (6 bases). The CDR3 is made up of 15 amino acids. Germline CDR1 reads MNHNS; CDR2 reads SASEGT. V was clipped by 6 bases and J by 5 bases, with 19 bases between them. CDR3 loop: CASSEQSRGRETQYF. In nucleotides, the CDR3 is TGTGCCAGCAGCGAGCAGAGTAGAGGGAGGGAGACCCAGTACTTC.

The CDR3 loop is CASSLGTALEAFF. The CDR3 DNA reads TGCGCCAGCAGCCTCGGGACAGCACTTGAAGCTTTCTTT. The chain employs TRBV4-1 and TRBJ1-1; TRBD1 matches 7 bases. V lost 4 bases, J lost 7 bases, and 6 bases stayed unmatched. This CDR3 comprises 13 residues. Looked up from germline, CDR1 is MGHRA and CDR2 is YSYEKL.

This chain links TRBV7-9 with TRBJ2-5, with D perhaps TRBD2 (6 bases). The CDR3 runs 12 residues. V was trimmed by 6 bases and J by 4 bases, leaving 9 bases between them. The germline gives CDR1 SEHNR, CDR2 FQNEAQ (reference sequence). In DNA form, the CDR3 reads TGTGCCAGCAGGCGACTAGTAGAGACCCAGTACTTC. Its translation: CASRRLVETQYF.

CDR3 nucleotides: TGTGCCAGACCACCGACTAGCGGGGGGGCCGGGGAGCTGTTTTTT. Residues: CARPPTSGGAGELFF. V gene TRBV11-2 combines with J gene TRBJ2-2; 14 positions match TRBD2. This CDR3 spans 15 amino acids. The J segment lost 6 bases and the V segment lost 9 bases, leaving 6 bases of the junction unmatched. CDR1 and CDR2 (germline): SGHAT, FQNNGV.

Here the CDR3 DNA reads TGTGCCAGCAGCCAAGTACGGGACAGGGGGGAATCCAACTATGGCTACACCTTC. Translation: CASSQVRDRGESNYGYTF. The rearrangement joins TRBV4-2 to TRBJ1-2, with TRBD1 identical over 11 bases. With 1 base clipped from V and 2 bases from J, the junction kept 9 bases outside the gene matches. Germline-derived CDR1 and CDR2 are LGHNA and YNFKEQ. There are 18 residues in the CDR3.

This sequence joins TRBV19 and TRBJ1-5, with D perhaps TRBD1 (6 bases). This CDR3 region has 14 residues. CDR1 and CDR2 (germline): LNHDA, SQIVND (reference sequence). Trimming cost V 5 bases and J 8 bases, with 16 bases left between them. The CDR3 DNA sequence: TGTGCCAGTAGTCCGAACAGGGTGAGGGAGCCCCAGCATTTT. This sequence encodes CASSPNRVREPQHF. Complete variable domain (other parts from reference TRBV19 and TRBJ1-5): DGGITQSPKYLFRKEGQNVTLSCEQNLNHDAMYWYRQDPGQGLRLIYYSQIVNDFQKGDIAEGYSVSREKKESFPLTVTSAQKNPTAFYLCASSPNRVREPQHFGDGTRLSIL.

This chain connects TRBV6-5 to TRBJ1-3; 7 positions agree with TRBD1. CDR3 length: 15 residues. Germline CDR1 reads MNHEY; CDR2 reads SVGAGI. V gave up 6 bases and J gave up 2 bases; unmatched junction bases: 7. The CDR3 is CASRKTGLAGNTIYF. The CDR3 coding sequence is TGTGCCAGCAGGAAGACAGGGCTCGCTGGAAACACCATATATTTT.

The chain links TRBV5-4 to TRBJ2-7; TRBD2 aligns across 7 bases. The germline V gene has CDR1 SGHNT and CDR2 YYREEE (reference sequence). J gave up 0 bases and V 5 bases, and 11 bases lay outside the gene matches. The CDR3 spans 16 residues. CDR3 bases: TGTGCCAGCAGTCGCTCGGGGGGAATGGACTCCTACGAGCAGTACTTC. Protein product: CASSRSGGMDSYEQYF.

The V call is TRBV15, the J call TRBJ2-2; TRBD1 aligns across 9 bases. CDR3 length: 14 residues. V was clipped by 4 bases and J by 5 bases; unmatched bases: 2. Germline CDR1 is LNHNV and CDR2 is YYDKDF (reference sequence). This CDR3 reads CATSKGQGTGELFF. In DNA form, the CDR3 reads TGTGCCACCAGCAAGGGACAGGGTACCGGGGAGCTGTTTTTT.

The chain couples TRBV30 to TRBJ2-5; a possible D gene is TRBD1 (6 bases). Germline CDR1 reads GTSNPN; CDR2 reads SVGIG (reference sequence). The CDR3 has 15 amino acids. Trimming removed 3 bases at V and 0 bases at J, with 14 bases between. CDR3 residues: CAWSPGQGYQETQYF. CDR3 bases: TGTGCCTGGAGCCCCGGGCAGGGGTACCAAGAGACCCAGTACTTC.

J is TRBJ2-2 and V is TRBV5-4, with a tentative D call TRBD2 (5 bases). This CDR3 spans 11 amino acids. Trimming removed 5 bases from V and 6 bases from J, with 5 bases in between. The germline gives CDR1 SGHNT, CDR2 YYREEE (reference sequence). The CDR3 coding sequence is TGTGCCAGCAGGGAGGCCGGGGAGCTGTTTTTT. This gives the protein CASREAGELFF.

The genes are TRBV5-1 and TRBJ1-2, with no clear D. V lost 4 bases and J lost 4, with 23 bases in between. Germline V gives CDR1 SGHRS, CDR2 YFSETQ. This CDR3 is 17 amino acids long. The CDR3 nucleotides are TGCGCCAGCAGCACCCCTTCGGGTCCCGGCCGGTCCTATGGCTACACCTTC. Its protein is CASSTPSGPGRSYGYTF.

Written as DNA, the CDR3 is TGTGCCACCAGGGGATCCCGGGACAGCCGAGGTCCGTCACCCCTCCACTTT. Amino acid sequence: CATRGSRDSRGPSPLHF. J is TRBJ1-6 and V is TRBV10-3, with 7 bases lining up with TRBD1. The V gene end was trimmed by 10 bases and the J gene end by 10 bases; junction bases not matched to a gene: 22. Germline CDR1 reads ENHRY; CDR2 reads SYGVKD. The CDR3 is made up of 17 amino acids.